The 27 T cell receptor beta chains reported below all come from one sample, sequenced in a study of T cells in localized non-small cell lung cancer. Sequenced by immunoSEQ multiplex PCR; TCRdb stores in-frame clones only, minus some. The table includes more than 25,000 clones, 80% to 85% detected once. The input for sequencing was peripheral blood, taken before any cancer treatment. These receptors all come from a woman aged 35 to 70 with stage I lung adenocarcinoma.

On this clone: Relative to the germline gene, one junction end is altered; a read error may explain this. J is TRBJ1-1 and V is TRBV7-8; D uncertain. This CDR3 comprises 13 residues. The germline V gene has CDR1 SGHVS and CDR2 FQNEAQ. CDR3 sequence: CASTLGRNSEAFF. CDR3 sequence (DNA): TGTGCCAGCACTCTCGGACGGAACTCTGAAGCTTTCTTT.

The rearrangement joins TRBV7-2 to TRBJ2-7; 7 bases are shared with TRBD1. V lost 1 base, J lost 3 bases, and 6 bases stayed unmatched. Germline CDR1 reads SGHTA; CDR2 reads FQGNSA. The CDR3 is 15 amino acids. CDR3 in DNA: TGTGCCAGCAGCTTAGACAGGGGAGTTGACTACGAGCAGTACTTC. Translating gives CASSLDRGVDYEQYF.

V usage is TRBV9 and J usage is TRBJ1-6; D gene ambiguous. This CDR3 spans 15 amino acids. Deletions cut 0 bases from V and 8 bases from J, with 12 bases between. The germline CDR1 and CDR2 sequences are SGDLS and YYNGEE. CDR3 amino acids: CASSVEGGSDSPLHF. As DNA, the CDR3 is TGTGCCAGCAGCGTAGAAGGTGGAAGTGATTCACCCCTCCACTTT.

This sequence joins TRBV5-6 and TRBJ1-5; no clear D gene. CDR1 and CDR2 from the germline V gene are SGHDT and YYEEEE. This CDR3 contains 14 residues. With 2 bases removed from V and 4 bases from J, the gap between germline ends came to 10 bases. DNA of the CDR3: TGTGCCAGCAGCTTAAGCAGGAAGAATCAGCCCCAGCATTTT. It yields the protein CASSLSRKNQPQHF.

The CDR3 DNA reads TGTGCCAGCAGCTTAGGGGTCGGGACAGGGACCTACGAGCAGTACTTC. Translating it yields CASSLGVGTGTYEQYF. This chain joins TRBV7-9 and TRBJ2-7, with TRBD1 matching 9 bases. CDR3 length equals 16 residues. Germline CDR1 and CDR2: SEHNR and FQNEAQ (reference sequence). V lost 1 base and J lost 2; bases outside the gene matches: 6.

The rearrangement links TRBV7-2 to TRBJ2-3; TRBD2 matches at 7 bases. After removal of 5 bases from V and 1 base from J, the junction contained 6 bases not matched to a gene. The CDR3 spans 15 residues. The germline V gene has CDR1 SGHTA and CDR2 FQGNSA. The CDR3 protein is CASSPWTSRTDTQYF. CDR3 nucleotide sequence: TGTGCCAGCAGCCCGTGGACTAGTCGCACAGATACGCAGTATTTT. The full variable domain, in which reference TRBV7-2 and TRBJ2-3 provide the parts outside the CDR3, is GAGVSQSPSNKVTEKGKDVELRCDPISGHTALYWYRQSLGQGLEFLIYFQGNSAPDKSGLPSDRFSAERTGGSVSTLTIQRTQQEDSAVYLCASSPWTSRTDTQYFGPGTRLTVL.

The CDR3 DNA reads as TGTGCCAGCAGCAGGTCCTCTGTTGGGGACGGCTTGGGCTATGGCTACACCTTC. It is translated as CASSRSSVGDGLGYGYTF. The V and J genes are TRBV6-4 and TRBJ1-2; perhaps TRBD1 as D (5 bases). The CDR3 contains 18 residues. Trimming shortened V by 6 bases and J by 4 bases, and 27 bases separated the two germline ends. From germline, CDR1 is MRHNA and CDR2 SNTAGT.

The chain recombines TRBV2 with TRBJ1-2, with 8 bases lining up with TRBD1. The CDR3 runs 15 residues. CDR1 and CDR2 from the germline V gene are SNHLY and FYNNEI. V shed 4 bases and J 4 bases; nucleotides not matched to a gene: 8. The CDR3 sequence: CASSAGGTGLYGYTF. DNA for the CDR3: TGTGCCAGCAGTGCTGGAGGGACAGGTCTCTATGGCTACACCTTC. The entire variable domain, with the rest obtained from reference TRBV2 and TRBJ1-2, is as follows: EPEVTQTPSHQVTQMGQEVILRCVPISNHLYFYWYRQILGQKVEFLVSFYNNEISEKSEIFDDQFSVERPDGSNFTLKIRSTKLEDSAMYFCASSAGGTGLYGYTFGSGTRLTVV.

In this sample, this clone turned up once. The chain has TRBV18 and TRBJ2-1; D gene ambiguous. The CDR3 has 13 residues. V was clipped by 4 bases and J by 6 bases, with 10 bases between them. Germline CDR1 reads KGHSH; CDR2 reads LQKENI. The CDR3 sequence: CASSLRTANEQFF. CDR3 in DNA: TGTGCCAGCTCACTTCGGACGGCCAATGAGCAGTTCTTC.

The V and J genes are TRBV6-5 and TRBJ2-7; D gene unclear. The CDR3 sequence is 13 residues long. V lost 7 bases to trimming and J lost 0 bases, with 10 bases between them. Germline V gene data show CDR1 as MNHEY and CDR2 as SVGAGI. The CDR3 nucleotides are TGTGCCAGCACCCGCCTGAGCTCCTACGAGCAGTACTTC. It encodes CASTRLSSYEQYF.

Here the CDR3 reads CASSSLYRTGNTEAFF. The DNA of the CDR3 is TGTGCCAGCAGTTCGCTCTACAGGACGGGGAACACTGAAGCTTTCTTT. The rearrangement joins TRBV27 to TRBJ1-1; tentatively, D is TRBD1 (5 bases). CDR3 length equals 16 residues. Trimming stripped 4 bases from V and 1 base from J, with 16 bases between. Looked up from germline, CDR1 is MNHEY and CDR2 is SMNVEV (reference sequence).

V is TRBV28 and J is TRBJ2-7; 7 positions match TRBD1. The CDR3 has 19 amino acids. The J segment lost 2 bases and the V segment lost 1 base, leaving 17 bases of the junction unmatched. Germline CDR1 is MDHEN and CDR2 is SYDVKM. The CDR3 here is CASSLSFLTGTVQTYEQYF. The CDR3 DNA reads TGTGCCAGCAGTTTATCTTTTTTAACCGGGACAGTCCAAACCTACGAGCAGTACTTC. The variable domain in full, completed from reference TRBV28 and TRBJ2-7, reads DVKVTQSSRYLVKRTGEKVFLECVQDMDHENMFWYRQDPGLGLRLIYFSYDVKMKEKGDIPEGYSVSREKKERFSLILESASTNQTSMYLCASSLSFLTGTVQTYEQYFGPGTRLTVT.

This chain joins TRBV30 and TRBJ1-2, with D perhaps matching TRBD1 (6 bases). With 4 bases removed from V and 9 bases from J, the gap between germline ends came to 21 bases. This CDR3 has 14 amino acids. Germline V CDR1 and CDR2: GTSNPN, SVGIG (reference sequence). The DNA for the CDR3 is TGTGCCTGGATCCCAATAGGACAGCAAAGCCGCTACACCTTC. Translating gives CAWIPIGQQSRYTF. Full variable domain (remainder filled in from reference TRBV30 and TRBJ1-2): SQTIHQWPATLVQPVGSPLSLECTVEGTSNPNLYWYRQAAGRGLQLLFYSVGIGQISSEVPQNLSASRPQDRQFILSSKKLLLSDSGFYLCAWIPIGQQSRYTFGSGTRLTVV.

The V call is TRBV5-8, the J call TRBJ2-7; TRBD1 aligns across 10 bases. Germline V CDR1 and CDR2: SGHTS, YDEGEE. The length of the CDR3 is 9 residues. This chain's CDR3 is CAGGQGTYF. The CDR3 coding sequence is TGTGCAGGGGGACAGGGGACGTACTTC.

The chain uses TRBV4-3 and TRBJ1-1; D not resolved. The CDR3 extends over 16 amino acids. Trimming shortened V by 0 bases and J by 2 bases, and 13 bases separated the two germline ends. The germline gives CDR1 LGHNA, CDR2 YSLEER. The CDR3 loop reads CASSQDSTVLNTEAFF. The CDR3 nucleotides are TGCGCCAGCAGCCAAGATTCAACAGTCCTTAACACTGAAGCTTTCTTT.

This clone was detected once. The chain links TRBV4-3 to TRBJ2-2; D may be TRBD2 (5 bases). The germline V gene has CDR1 LGHNA and CDR2 YSLEER. This CDR3 contains 14 residues. The V end lost 0 bases, the J end lost 4 bases, and 6 bases lay between the germline ends. The CDR3 protein is CASSQEEGTGELFF. The CDR3 bases are TGCGCCAGCAGCCAAGAAGAGGGCACCGGGGAGCTGTTTTTT.

The chain combines TRBV6-5 with TRBJ2-1; D is possibly TRBD2 (6 bases). The CDR3 sequence is 14 residues long. The ends were cut back, 7 bases at V and 5 bases at J, with 15 bases in the middle. CDR1 and CDR2 (germline): MNHEY, SVGAGI. CDR3 sequence (DNA): TGTGCCAGCAAACGACTAGGAACTAACAATGAGCAGTTCTTC. It translates to CASKRLGTNNEQFF.

This clone was observed once. This chain links TRBV7-6 with TRBJ1-1, with 7 bases fitting TRBD1. There are 16 residues in the CDR3. Germline lookup yields CDR1 SGHVS and CDR2 FNYEAQ. V was clipped by 5 bases and J by 6 bases; unmatched bases: 15. CDR3 sequence reads: CASSLRLTGEGSEAFF. The CDR3 DNA is TGTGCCAGCAGCCTAAGACTAACAGGGGAAGGGTCTGAAGCTTTCTTT.

CDR3 in amino acids: CASSGGTSTGELFF. The DNA of the CDR3 is TGTGCCAGCAGTGGTGGGACTTCTACCGGGGAGCTGTTTTTT. The chain links TRBV2 to TRBJ2-2; D is perhaps TRBD2 (6 bases). Germline loops: CDR1 SNHLY, CDR2 FYNNEI. This CDR3 spans 14 amino acids. V was cut by 4 bases and J by 5 bases, with 11 bases left in between.

A remark on this clone: Distinct nucleotide sequences in the sample also encode this CDR3. The chain combines TRBV2 with TRBJ2-1; 8 bases line up with TRBD1. Per germline, CDR1 SNHLY and CDR2 FYNNEI. This CDR3 has 16 amino acids. V lost 6 bases and J lost 8; bases outside the gene matches: 15. The CDR3 sequence: CASRVAPGQVMHEQFF. DNA for the CDR3: TGTGCCAGCAGGGTTGCTCCGGGACAGGTAATGCATGAGCAGTTCTTC.

This chain connects TRBV6-5 to TRBJ1-5; perhaps TRBD1 as D (6 bases). V lost 5 bases, J lost 9 bases, and 14 bases lay in between. CDR1 is MNHEY and CDR2 is SVGAGI in the germline V gene. The CDR3 runs to 13 residues. CDR3 DNA: TGTGCCAGCAGTGCCAGGGGCGGAGGGCCCCAGCATTTT. Protein: CASSARGGGPQHF.

V usage is TRBV9 and J usage is TRBJ2-7; D not resolved. This CDR3 contains 14 residues. The V gene's germline CDR1 is SGDLS and CDR2 YYNGEE. Trimming stripped 0 bases from V and 3 bases from J, with 10 bases between. CDR3 DNA sequence: TGTGCCAGCAGCGTAGAGGGCAGCAACTACGAGCAGTACTTC. It specifies CASSVEGSNYEQYF.

The V gene is TRBV2, the J gene TRBJ2-3, with D tentatively TRBD1 (5 bases). With 8 bases removed from V and 3 bases from J, the gap between germline ends came to 12 bases. Germline assignment: CDR1 SNHLY and CDR2 FYNNEI. The CDR3 is 13 amino acids. In nucleotides, the CDR3 is TGTGCCAGCCAGGGAAGGGGAACAGATACGCAGTATTTT. This translates into CASQGRGTDTQYF. The whole variable domain, filled in from reference TRBV2 and TRBJ2-3, reads EPEVTQTPSHQVTQMGQEVILRCVPISNHLYFYWYRQILGQKVEFLVSFYNNEISEKSEIFDDQFSVERPDGSNFTLKIRSTKLEDSAMYFCASQGRGTDTQYFGPGTRLTVL.

This clone appeared a single time. V gene TRBV7-9 combines with J gene TRBJ2-6; unclear D gene. Germline lookup yields CDR1 SEHNR and CDR2 FQNEAQ (reference sequence). Trimming took 6 bases from V and 0 from J, leaving 9 bases between them. This CDR3 region has 15 residues. The CDR3 DNA sequence: TGTGCCAGCAGGGACGGACCCTCTGGGGCCAACGTCCTGACTTTC. Translating gives CASRDGPSGANVLTF. The variable domain in full, with the rest retrieved from reference TRBV7-9 and TRBJ2-6, is DTGVSQNPRHKITKRGQNVTFRCDPISEHNRLYWYRQTLGQGPEFLTYFQNEAQLEKSRLLSDRFSAERPKGSFSTLEIQRTEQGDSAMYLCASRDGPSGANVLTFGAGSRLTVL.

This clone came up a few times. V is TRBV2 and J is TRBJ2-3; D unclear. The V gene lost 3 bases and the J gene lost 0 bases, with 13 bases spanning the gap. The CDR3 covers 16 residues. Looked up from germline, CDR1 is SNHLY and CDR2 is FYNNEI. The chain's CDR3 is CASSDVIQRSTDTQYF. The DNA of the CDR3 is TGTGCCAGCAGTGATGTAATTCAGCGAAGCACAGATACGCAGTATTTT.

The rearrangement joins TRBV2 to TRBJ2-6; D unclear. Trimming left V 2 bases short and J 10 bases short, with 6 bases between. CDR1 and CDR2 (germline): SNHLY, FYNNEI. The CDR3 has 12 amino acids. CDR3 nucleotides: TGTGCCAGCAGTGAAAAAGGAAACGTCCTGACTTTC. It translates to CASSEKGNVLTF.

The table lists this clone with a count of one. This sequence joins TRBV27 and TRBJ1-3, with D unclear. V was pared by 5 bases and J by 4 bases, with 18 bases between. Germline V gives CDR1 MNHEY, CDR2 SMNVEV (reference sequence). The CDR3 contains 16 residues. Here the CDR3 reads CASSTFPIEMGNTIYF. As DNA, the CDR3 is TGTGCCAGCAGTACCTTCCCCATCGAAATGGGAAACACCATATATTTT.